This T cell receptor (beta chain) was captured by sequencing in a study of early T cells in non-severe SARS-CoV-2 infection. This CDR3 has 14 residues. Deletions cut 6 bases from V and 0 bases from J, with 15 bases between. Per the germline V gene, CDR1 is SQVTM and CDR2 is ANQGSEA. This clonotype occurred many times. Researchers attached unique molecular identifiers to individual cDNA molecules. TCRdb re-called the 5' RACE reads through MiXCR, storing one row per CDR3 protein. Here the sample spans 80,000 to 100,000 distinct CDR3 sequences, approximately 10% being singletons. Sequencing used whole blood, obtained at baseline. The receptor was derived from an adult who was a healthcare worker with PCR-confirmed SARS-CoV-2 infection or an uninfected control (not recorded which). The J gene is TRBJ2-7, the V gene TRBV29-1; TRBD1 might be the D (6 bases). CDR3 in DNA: TGCAGCGTGGAAACAGGGATAGCCTCCTACGAGCAGTACTTC. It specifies CSVETGIASYEQYF.